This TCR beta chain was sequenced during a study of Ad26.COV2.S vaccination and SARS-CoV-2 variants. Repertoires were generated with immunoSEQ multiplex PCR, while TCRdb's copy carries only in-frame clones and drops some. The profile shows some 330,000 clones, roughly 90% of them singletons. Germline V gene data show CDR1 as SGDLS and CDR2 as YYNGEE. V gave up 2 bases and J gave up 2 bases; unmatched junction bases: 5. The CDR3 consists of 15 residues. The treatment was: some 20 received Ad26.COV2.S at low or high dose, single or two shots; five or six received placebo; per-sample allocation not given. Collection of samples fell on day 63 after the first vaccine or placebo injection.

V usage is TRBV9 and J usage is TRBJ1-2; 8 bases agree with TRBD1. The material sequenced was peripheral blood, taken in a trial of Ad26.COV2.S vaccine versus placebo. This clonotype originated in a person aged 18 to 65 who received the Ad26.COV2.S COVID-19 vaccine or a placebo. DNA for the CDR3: TGTGCCAGCAGCGTCCACAGGGGGGGAAACTATGGCTACACCTTC. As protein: CASSVHRGGNYGYTF. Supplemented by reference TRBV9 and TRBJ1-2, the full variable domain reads DSGVTQTPKHLITATGQRVTLRCSPRSGDLSVYWYQQSLDQGLQFLIQYYNGEERAKGNILERFSAQQFPDLHSELNLSSLELGDSALYFCASSVHRGGNYGYTFGSGTRLTVV.